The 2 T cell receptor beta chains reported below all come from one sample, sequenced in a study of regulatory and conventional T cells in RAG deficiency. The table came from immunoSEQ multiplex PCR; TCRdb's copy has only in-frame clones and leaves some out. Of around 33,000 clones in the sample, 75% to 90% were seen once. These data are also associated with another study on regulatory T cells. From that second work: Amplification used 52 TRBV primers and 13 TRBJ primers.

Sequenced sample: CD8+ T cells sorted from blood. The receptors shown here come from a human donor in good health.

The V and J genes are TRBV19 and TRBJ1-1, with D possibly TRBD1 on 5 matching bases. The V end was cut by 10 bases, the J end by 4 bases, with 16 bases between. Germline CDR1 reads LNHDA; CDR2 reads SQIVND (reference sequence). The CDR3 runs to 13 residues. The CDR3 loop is CATQRGGGTEAFF. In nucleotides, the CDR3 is TGTGCCACCCAGCGGGGGGGTGGCACTGAAGCTTTCTTT.

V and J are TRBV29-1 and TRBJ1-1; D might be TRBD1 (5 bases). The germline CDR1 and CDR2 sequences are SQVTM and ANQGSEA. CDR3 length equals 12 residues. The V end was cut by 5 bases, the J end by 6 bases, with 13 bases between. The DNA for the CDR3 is TGCAGCGTTCCGGGCCGGGGGGCTGAAGCTTTCTTT. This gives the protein CSVPGRGAEAFF.